Listed here are 5 T cell receptor beta chains from one sample, sequenced in a study of patients and donors after allogeneic stem cell transplantation. In TCRdb, the RT-PCR reads were re-called with MiXCR into one record per CDR3 protein. The repertoire includes some 960,000 distinct CDR3 sequences, roughly 17% of them detected once, and around 6% sits in the top ten. The sequencing sample was made of blood, either unsorted or a sorted T cell fraction (not recorded which). The receptors originated from a human donor who was either an allogeneic HSCT recipient or a stem cell or donor lymphocyte infusion donor (not recorded which). It is not recorded whose cells these are; they may come from a transplant donor.

This clonotype was observed many times. V and J are TRBV12-3 or TRBV12-4 and TRBJ2-1, with TRBD2 as a possible D gene (5 bases). V lost 3 bases and J 4 bases, leaving 10 bases between the germline ends. This CDR3 is 14 amino acids long. The CDR3, as DNA: TGTGCCAGCAGTTTCCCGGGGAAGTACAATGAGCAGTTCTTC. Its translation is CASSFPGKYNEQFF.

This clonotype has just one count. This chain links TRBV7-3 with TRBJ2-2; D not certain. Trimming removed 3 bases at V and 5 bases at J, with 13 bases between. The CDR3 has 15 residues. The germline V gene has CDR1 SGHTA and CDR2 FQGTGA. CDR3 in DNA: TGTGCCAGCAGCTTCTGGGAATTTTCGACCGGGGAGCTGTTTTTT. Translating gives CASSFWEFSTGELFF.

The chain joins TRBV6-5 to TRBJ1-2; no definite D call. Looked up from germline, CDR1 is MNHEY and CDR2 is SVGAGI. V lost 0 bases, J lost 5 bases, and 10 bases lay in between. This CDR3 is built from 14 residues. The CDR3 loop is CASSYSIWGYGYTF. The DNA for the CDR3 is TGTGCCAGCAGTTACTCCATTTGGGGTTATGGCTACACCTTC.

The genes are TRBV18 and TRBJ1-4; no clear D gene. From germline, CDR1 is KGHSH and CDR2 LQKENI. The CDR3 has 14 residues. V lost 0 bases and J lost 4, with 6 bases in between. The CDR3 sequence: CASSPPDYNEKLFF. The CDR3 coding sequence is TGTGCCAGCTCACCACCAGATTATAATGAAAAACTGTTTTTT.

This chain connects TRBV6-5 to TRBJ1-2, with 10 bases fitting TRBD1. This CDR3 spans 15 amino acids. V shed 0 bases and J 7 bases; nucleotides not matched to a gene: 5. Germline assignment: CDR1 MNHEY and CDR2 SVGAGI. CDR3 nucleotide sequence: TGTGCCAGCAGTTACTCGGGACAGGGGAAGTCTGGCTACACCTTC. This gives the protein CASSYSGQGKSGYTF.